These 6 T cell receptor beta chains were all obtained from the same sample, sequenced in a study of a mutant IDH1 vaccine in newly diagnosed glioma. This sample's time point: week 5, during vaccination. Mutant IDH1 20-mer peptide, at 300 ug, made up each vaccine dose, with topical imiquimod. Antigens of these TCRs are unknown. TCRdb's copy holds only in-frame clones and misses some; the assay was immunoSEQ multiplex PCR. The data contain roughly 39,000 clones, around 78% of them singletons. Material: PBMCs, obtained from a glioma patient whose treatment included an IDH1 peptide vaccine. These receptors all stem from a man in his forties with glioma.

The chain uses TRBV19 and TRBJ1-4; 9 bases fit TRBD1. CDR3 length equals 15 residues. V lost 5 bases, J lost 7 bases, and 8 bases stayed unmatched. Germline lookup yields CDR1 LNHDA and CDR2 SQIVND (reference sequence). The CDR3 reads CASSVSGTGSEKLFF. The CDR3 region has the DNA TGTGCCAGTAGTGTTTCCGGGACAGGGAGTGAAAAACTGTTTTTT.

The V call is TRBV18, the J call TRBJ1-1, with TRBD1 matching 8 bases. The V and J ends lost 5 bases and 1 base, in that order; junction bases with no gene match: 6. The CDR3 runs 15 residues. Germline V lookup: CDR1 KGHSH, CDR2 LQKENI. The CDR3 DNA reads as TGTGCCAGCTCATCGAGGACAGGGACGAACACTGAAGCTTTCTTT. Translation gives CASSSRTGTNTEAFF. Full variable domain (rest looked up from reference TRBV18 and TRBJ1-1): NAGVMQNPRHLVRRRGQEARLRCSPMKGHSHVYWYRQLPEEGLKFMVYLQKENIIDESGMPKERFSAEFPKEGPSILRIQQVVRGDSAAYFCASSSRTGTNTEAFFGQGTRLTVV.

The rearrangement joins TRBV19 to TRBJ1-1, with D possibly matching TRBD1 (6 bases). Germline V gene sequence: CDR1 LNHDA, CDR2 SQIVND (reference sequence). This CDR3 has 15 residues. V dropped 5 bases and J dropped 4 bases, with 17 bases sitting between them. The CDR3 reads CASSDGGGGATEAFF. CDR3 DNA sequence: TGTGCCAGTAGTGACGGGGGCGGGGGGGCCACTGAAGCTTTCTTT.

V and J are TRBV30 and TRBJ2-7; either TRBD1 or TRBD2 may supply D (5 bases each). The V gene lost 2 bases and the J gene lost 1 base, with 9 bases spanning the gap. Germline CDR1 is GTSNPN and CDR2 is SVGIG (reference sequence). CDR3 size: 13 residues. Here the CDR3 reads CAWSWGKSYEQYF. In DNA form, the CDR3 reads TGTGCCTGGAGTTGGGGGAAATCCTACGAGCAGTACTTC.

The chain has TRBV7-8 and TRBJ2-5; TRBD2 might be the D (5 bases). CDR3 length equals 15 residues. The ends were cut back, 3 bases at V and 5 bases at J, with 16 bases in the middle. Germline loops: CDR1 SGHVS, CDR2 FQNEAQ. CDR3 DNA sequence: TGTGCCAGCAGCTTGGAGGCCGGGTTCCGTGAGACCCAGTACTTC. Translation: CASSLEAGFRETQYF. The full variable domain, with the rest looked up from reference TRBV7-8 and TRBJ2-5, is GAGVSQSPRYKVAKRGQDVALRCDPISGHVSLFWYQQALGQGPEFLTYFQNEAQLDKSGLPSDRFFAERPEGSVSTLKIQRTQQEDSAVYLCASSLEAGFRETQYFGPGTRLLVL.

The rearrangement uses TRBV19 and TRBJ2-7, with no clear D. This CDR3 spans 15 amino acids. Germline V gene sequence: CDR1 LNHDA, CDR2 SQIVND (reference sequence). V gave up 5 bases and J gave up 2 bases, with 16 bases separating them. In DNA form, the CDR3 reads TGTGCCAGTAGTTTTCTGGGCGGAAAGGCCTACGAGCAGTACTTC. The encoded protein is CASSFLGGKAYEQYF. The whole variable domain, remainder taken from reference TRBV19 and TRBJ2-7, is DGGITQSPKYLFRKEGQNVTLSCEQNLNHDAMYWYRQDPGQGLRLIYYSQIVNDFQKGDIAEGYSVSREKKESFPLTVTSAQKNPTAFYLCASSFLGGKAYEQYFGPGTRLTVT.